Detailed here is one T cell receptor beta chain. Its antigen is as yet unknown. These data are taken from a study of cytomegalovirus exposure and HLA in healthy donors. This PCR relied on a set of 60 Vbeta primers and 13 Jbeta primers. The data were produced by immunoSEQ multiplex PCR, yet TCRdb's version contains in-frame clones alone and is incomplete. The sample consists of 89,000 or so clones, approximately 84% of them appearing once. V was pared by 7 bases and J by 7 bases, with 11 bases between. The CDR3 extends over 12 amino acids. Germline lookup yields CDR1 MDHEN and CDR2 SYDVKM. Study-level results: TRBV6-2, TRBV6-3 and some other V segments were excluded as indistinguishable.

The sequencing input was PBMCs. The chain joins TRBV28 to TRBJ1-5, with TRBD1 as a possible D gene (5 bases). The origin of this receptor is a woman younger than 35 in good health and CMV-seropositive. The CDR3 here is CASNPGNQPQHF. The CDR3 DNA sequence: TGTGCCAGCAACCCAGGGAACCAGCCCCAGCATTTT.